A single sample gave rise to the 16 T cell receptor beta chains below, sequenced in a study of T cell responses to AZD1222 COVID-19 vaccine. Assay used: immunoSEQ multiplex PCR; TCRdb lists only in-frame clones, some missing. Found here are more than 85,000 clones, 88% of them singletons; the top ten hold about 13%. The sequences come from peripheral blood, collected on day 0 of MenACWY control vaccination. The receptors originated from an adult in good health.

The chain couples TRBV27 to TRBJ2-5; 7 bases align to TRBD1. Germline V gene lookup returns CDR1 MNHEY and CDR2 SMNVEV (reference sequence). The CDR3 is made up of 14 amino acids. Unmatched junction bases numbered 0, after V lost 2 bases and J lost 0 bases. The CDR3 DNA is TGTGCCAGCAGTTTAGGACAGGACCAAGAGACCCAGTACTTC. Encoded protein: CASSLGQDQETQYF.

The chain joins TRBV5-1 to TRBJ2-1; TRBD2 matches 12 bases. Germline assignment: CDR1 SGHRS and CDR2 YFSETQ. The CDR3 has 16 residues. V was clipped by 0 bases and J by 4 bases; unmatched bases: 2. CDR3 DNA sequence: TGCGCCAGCAGCTTGGGCGGGACTAGCGGGTACAATGAGCAGTTCTTC. It codes for CASSLGGTSGYNEQFF.

The gene calls are TRBV30 and TRBJ1-1; D perhaps matches TRBD1 (5 bases). Germline values: CDR1 GTSNPN, CDR2 SVGIG (reference sequence). The ends were cut back, 5 bases at V and 3 bases at J, with 13 bases in the middle. The CDR3 runs to 13 residues. For the CDR3, the DNA is TGTGCCTGGGGGGCCCGGCGGGACACTGAAGCTTTCTTT. Its translation is CAWGARRDTEAFF.

The rearrangement uses TRBV7-8 and TRBJ2-7; D not resolved. Trimming took off 2 bases at V and 6 bases at J, with 14 bases between the two ends. The CDR3 contains 14 residues. Germline V gene data show CDR1 as SGHVS and CDR2 as FQNEAQ. CDR3 sequence reads: CASSLQGWDVEQYF. The CDR3 DNA is TGTGCCAGCAGCTTACAAGGTTGGGATGTCGAGCAGTACTTC.

V and J are TRBV20-1 and TRBJ1-2; D remains ambiguous. The length of the CDR3 is 10 residues. CDR1 and CDR2 from the germline V gene are DFQATT and SNEGSKA (reference sequence). V lost 5 bases to trimming and J lost 4 bases, with 5 bases between them. The CDR3 sequence is CSAPSYGYTF. The DNA of the CDR3 is TGCAGTGCTCCTTCCTATGGCTACACCTTC.

Points on this clone: Mismatch with germline at one junction end may stem from a read error. V is TRBV10-3 and J is TRBJ2-2; no clear D. This CDR3 is 12 amino acids long. The germline V gene encodes CDR1 ENHRY and CDR2 SYGVKD. This CDR3 is CAISTNTGELFF. The CDR3 DNA reads TGTGCCATCAGTACGAATACCGGGGAGCTGTTTTTT.

This chain uses TRBV7-9 with TRBJ2-6; D gene uncertain. Germline V gene data show CDR1 as SEHNR and CDR2 as FQNEAQ (reference sequence). Trimming took 5 bases from V and 0 from J, leaving 8 bases between them. The CDR3 is 15 residues long. Here the CDR3 DNA reads TGTGCCAGCAGCGCCAGCCCCTCTGGGGCCAACGTCCTGACTTTC. Protein: CASSASPSGANVLTF.

This chain joins TRBV29-1 and TRBJ2-2; either TRBD1 or TRBD2 may supply D (6 bases each). The V and J ends lost 6 bases and 3 bases respectively, with 14 bases between them. CDR1 is SQVTM, CDR2 ANQGSEA, per germline. The CDR3 is made up of 14 amino acids. In nucleotides, the CDR3 is TGCAGCGTATCTCAGGGGACTGACACCGGGGAGCTGTTTTTT. Translated: CSVSQGTDTGELFF.

The V call is TRBV19, the J call TRBJ2-4; D is undetermined. CDR1 is LNHDA and CDR2 is SQIVND in the germline V gene (reference sequence). This CDR3 has 15 amino acids. V was shortened by 3 bases and J by 8 bases, with 17 bases between the two germline ends. The CDR3 nucleotides are TGTGCCAGTAGTATGGGTTTGTCTTGGACGGACATTCAGTACTTC. Translating it yields CASSMGLSWTDIQYF.

On this clone: A much larger clone differs from this one at a single base, so this may be a read error. This same CDR3 is encoded by further DNA sequences in the sample. This chain connects TRBV7-2 to TRBJ1-5; D is unresolved. Germline-derived CDR1 and CDR2 are SGHTA and FQGNSA. V was shortened by 2 bases and J by 4 bases, with 6 bases between the two germline ends. This CDR3 has 13 amino acids. CDR3 nucleotides: TGTGCCAGCAGCTTACGGGGAAATCAGCCCCAGCATTTT. Translating it yields CASSLRGNQPQHF.

The V call is TRBV27, the J call TRBJ1-6; D is undetermined. Germline CDR1 reads MNHEY; CDR2 reads SMNVEV (reference sequence). CDR3 length: 15 amino acids. The V gene lost 6 bases and the J gene lost 2 bases, with 11 bases spanning the gap. The CDR3 protein is CASSREYPYNSPLHF. Here the CDR3 DNA reads TGTGCCAGCAGCCGCGAGTACCCCTATAATTCACCCCTCCACTTT.

The chain couples TRBV27 to TRBJ2-6, with 9 bases aligning to TRBD1. The CDR3 has 19 residues. Per germline, CDR1 MNHEY and CDR2 SMNVEV (reference sequence). V lost 5 bases to trimming and J lost 0 bases; unmatched junction nucleotides: 11. CDR3 residues: CASSGIRDRDPSGANVLTF. The CDR3 nucleotides read TGTGCCAGCAGTGGAATCCGGGACAGGGATCCCTCTGGGGCCAACGTCCTGACTTTC.

This chain links TRBV4-1 with TRBJ2-7; tentatively, D is TRBD2 (5 bases). Trimming cost V 1 base and J 7 bases, with 8 bases left between them. This CDR3 contains 12 residues. From germline, CDR1 is MGHRA and CDR2 YSYEKL. Here the CDR3 DNA reads TGCGCCAGCAGCCAAGGCGGGTTGGAGCAGTACTTC. Encoded protein: CASSQGGLEQYF.

This clone was found once. The chain has TRBV7-9 and TRBJ1-2; no clear D. Trimming took off 4 bases at V and 2 bases at J, with 8 bases between the two ends. The CDR3 contains 13 residues. Germline V gives CDR1 SEHNR, CDR2 FQNEAQ (reference sequence). CDR3: CASSSGRNYGYTF. CDR3 nucleotides: TGTGCCAGCAGCTCAGGACGGAACTATGGCTACACCTTC.

V and J are TRBV10-3 and TRBJ1-1, with D possibly being TRBD1 (6 bases). Trimming stripped 3 bases from V and 0 bases from J, with 11 bases between. Looked up from germline, CDR1 is ENHRY and CDR2 is SYGVKD. CDR3 length: 15 amino acids. CDR3 bases: TGTGCCATCAGTGAAGGAGGACAGATGAACACTGAAGCTTTCTTT. This encodes CAISEGGQMNTEAFF.

This sequence joins TRBV5-1 and TRBJ1-2, with no clear D. Trimming took off 4 bases at V and 7 bases at J, with 17 bases between the two ends. The germline V gene encodes CDR1 SGHRS and CDR2 YFSETQ. The CDR3 length is 14 residues. The CDR3 is CASSPSPLSSGYTF. The CDR3 DNA reads TGCGCCAGCAGCCCCAGCCCACTGAGCTCTGGCTACACCTTC.